This is a list of T cell receptor beta chains from one sample in a study of blood T cell repertoires in COVID-19. Method: immunoSEQ multiplex PCR; TCRdb's copy keeps in-frame clones and lacks some. The table shows roughly 380,000 clones, with roughly nine tenths occurring only once. The sample was peripheral blood. The receptors here all came from a woman aged 55-69 years with COVID-19, enrolled during active disease. Both conserved end residues are part of each CDR3. Each record gives: J gene, V gene, D gene, clone size, CDR3 DNA, CDR3 protein. A D gene is named only where the DNA matches it firmly. Clone sizes are given selectively: once, few, many, or a class where the clone is expanded.

j_call: TRBJ2-1; v_call: TRBV7-2; d_call: TRBD1; clone_size: -; cdr3_nt: TGTGCCAGCAGCTCCCCGGACAGGGACTCCTACAATGAGCAGTTCTTC; cdr3_aa: CASSSPDRDSYNEQFF
j_call: TRBJ1-5; v_call: TRBV6-5; d_call: TRBD1; clone_size: -; cdr3_nt: TGTGCCAGCAGCCTCGTAGGGGGCGGCAATCAGCCCCAGCATTTT; cdr3_aa: CASSLVGGGNQPQHF
j_call: TRBJ1-4; v_call: TRBV9; d_call: TRBD1; clone_size: -; cdr3_nt: TGTGCCAGCAGCCTAGGGGGGCAGGGACAGTGGGAAAAACTGTTTTTT; cdr3_aa: CASSLGGQGQWEKLFF
j_call: TRBJ1-1; v_call: TRBV28; d_call: -; clone_size: -; cdr3_nt: TGTGCCAGCAGTTTAACTGAAGTCACTGAAGCTTTCTTT; cdr3_aa: CASSLTEVTEAFF
j_call: TRBJ2-7; v_call: TRBV7-8; d_call: TRBD1; clone_size: -; cdr3_nt: TGTGCCAGCAGCTTACAGGGGGTCTCCTACGAGCAGTACTTC; cdr3_aa: CASSLQGVSYEQYF
j_call: TRBJ1-1; v_call: TRBV7-3; d_call: -; clone_size: -; cdr3_nt: TGTGCCAGCAGCTTATCAGGGAACACTGAAGCTTTCTTT; cdr3_aa: CASSLSGNTEAFF
j_call: TRBJ1-1; v_call: TRBV3-1/TRBV3-2; d_call: -; clone_size: once; cdr3_nt: TGTGCCAGCAGCCAAGAAGGGCGGGACACTGAAGCTTTCTTT; cdr3_aa: CASSQEGRDTEAFF
j_call: TRBJ1-1; v_call: TRBV5-1; d_call: -; clone_size: -; cdr3_nt: TGCGCCAGCAGTGACCAGACAGCGAACACTGAAGCTTTCTTT; cdr3_aa: CASSDQTANTEAFF
j_call: TRBJ2-1; v_call: TRBV3-1/TRBV3-2; d_call: -; clone_size: -; cdr3_nt: TGTGCCAGCAGCCAAGTGAGAGGATTAGAGTTCTTC; cdr3_aa: CASSQVRGLEFF
j_call: TRBJ1-4; v_call: TRBV6-6; d_call: TRBD1; clone_size: -; cdr3_nt: TGTGCCAGCAGTCCGCAGGGGGCGGCAACTAATGAAAAACTGTTTTTT; cdr3_aa: CASSPQGAATNEKLFF
j_call: TRBJ1-1; v_call: TRBV4-1; d_call: TRBD1; clone_size: -; cdr3_nt: TGCGCCAGCAGCCAATCTGGGACAGGGGCCCTTAACACTGAAGCTTTCTTT; cdr3_aa: CASSQSGTGALNTEAFF
j_call: TRBJ2-3; v_call: TRBV10-1; d_call: TRBD2; clone_size: -; cdr3_nt: TGCGCCAGCAGTGTGGGACTAAGCACAGATACGCAGTATTTT; cdr3_aa: CASSVGLSTDTQYF
j_call: TRBJ1-1; v_call: TRBV19; d_call: TRBD1; clone_size: -; cdr3_nt: TGTGCCAGTAGTTTCTCAGGGGGCACTGAAGCTTTCTTT; cdr3_aa: CASSFSGGTEAFF
j_call: TRBJ2-7; v_call: TRBV4-1; d_call: TRBD2; clone_size: -; cdr3_nt: TGCGCCAGCAGCCAAGGTTCGTCGGGGGGAAGCTACGAGCAGTACTTC; cdr3_aa: CASSQGSSGGSYEQYF
j_call: TRBJ2-4; v_call: TRBV6-5; d_call: TRBD1; clone_size: -; cdr3_nt: TGTGCCAGCAGACCGGGACAGGGGGGCAAAAACATTCAGTACTTC; cdr3_aa: CASRPGQGGKNIQYF
j_call: TRBJ2-6; v_call: TRBV1; d_call: -; clone_size: -; cdr3_nt: TGCACCAGCAGCCAAGATAGGCGGCCCCTCGGGGCCAACGTCCTGACTTTC; cdr3_aa: CTSSQDRRPLGANVLTF
j_call: TRBJ2-5; v_call: TRBV19; d_call: TRBD2; clone_size: -; cdr3_nt: TGTGCCAGTAGTCTTAGCGGGGGGGCCACAGGAGAGACCCAGTACTTC; cdr3_aa: CASSLSGGATGETQYF
j_call: TRBJ1-1; v_call: TRBV19; d_call: TRBD1; clone_size: -; cdr3_nt: TGTGCCAGTAGTATAGGACAGGGTCGTAGTGGCACTGAAGCTTTCTTT; cdr3_aa: CASSIGQGRSGTEAFF
j_call: TRBJ1-6; v_call: TRBV7-3; d_call: TRBD1; clone_size: -; cdr3_nt: TGTGCCAGCGGAATGGGACAGTATAATTCACCCCTCCACTTT; cdr3_aa: CASGMGQYNSPLHF
j_call: TRBJ1-6; v_call: TRBV9; d_call: TRBD1; clone_size: -; cdr3_nt: TGTGCCAGCAGGTCGGGACAGGGTAATAATTCACCCCTCCACTTT; cdr3_aa: CASRSGQGNNSPLHF
j_call: TRBJ1-2; v_call: TRBV6-1; d_call: -; clone_size: -; cdr3_nt: TGTGCCAGCAGTGAAGATGAGGCCCATAGGGGCTACACCTTC; cdr3_aa: CASSEDEAHRGYTF
j_call: TRBJ1-5; v_call: TRBV2; d_call: -; clone_size: -; cdr3_nt: TGTGCCAGCAGTGGACATCCTAGCAATCAGCCCCAGCATTTT; cdr3_aa: CASSGHPSNQPQHF
j_call: TRBJ2-1; v_call: TRBV24-1; d_call: -; clone_size: once; cdr3_nt: TGTGCCACCAGTGATCCCGGGACTTCCTACAATGAGCAGTTCTTC; cdr3_aa: CATSDPGTSYNEQFF
j_call: TRBJ2-7; v_call: TRBV6-2/TRBV6-3; d_call: TRBD1; clone_size: -; cdr3_nt: TGTGCCAGCAGTTACGGCGGGACAGGGTTCTACGAGCAGTACTTC; cdr3_aa: CASSYGGTGFYEQYF
j_call: TRBJ2-3; v_call: TRBV11-3; d_call: TRBD2; clone_size: -; cdr3_nt: TGTGCCAGCAGCTCCGGACTAGCGGGCGCCTATAGCACAGATACGCAGTATTTT; cdr3_aa: CASSSGLAGAYSTDTQYF
j_call: TRBJ1-6; v_call: TRBV14; d_call: -; clone_size: -; cdr3_nt: TGTGCCAGCAGCCAAGGTCTTATTTCACCCCTCCACTTT; cdr3_aa: CASSQGLISPLHF
j_call: TRBJ2-7; v_call: TRBV29-1; d_call: TRBD1; clone_size: -; cdr3_nt: TGCAGCGTTGACATGACAGGGCACGAGCAGTACTTC; cdr3_aa: CSVDMTGHEQYF
j_call: TRBJ1-2; v_call: TRBV7-2; d_call: TRBD1; clone_size: -; cdr3_nt: TGTGCCAGCAGCTCGGGACAGGCCTTCTATGGCTACACCTTC; cdr3_aa: CASSSGQAFYGYTF
j_call: TRBJ1-2; v_call: TRBV14; d_call: TRBD1; clone_size: -; cdr3_nt: TGTGCCAGCAGCCGGCAGACGACAGGGTCGAATGGCTACACCTTC; cdr3_aa: CASSRQTTGSNGYTF
j_call: TRBJ1-5; v_call: TRBV2; d_call: -; clone_size: -; cdr3_nt: TGTGCCAGCAGGGGCTGGGCAGGCCAGCCCCAGCATTTT; cdr3_aa: CASRGWAGQPQHF
j_call: TRBJ1-2; v_call: TRBV6-4; d_call: -; clone_size: -; cdr3_nt: TGTGCCAGCAGTCGGCAGGCCGCCTCTGGTGGCTACACCTTC; cdr3_aa: CASSRQAASGGYTF
j_call: TRBJ1-2; v_call: TRBV9; d_call: -; clone_size: -; cdr3_nt: TGTGCCAGCAGCGTAGGGGTGGGCAGTCATGGCTACACCTTC; cdr3_aa: CASSVGVGSHGYTF
j_call: TRBJ2-7; v_call: TRBV14; d_call: -; clone_size: -; cdr3_nt: TGTGCCAGCAGCCAGGCGGGGAGGCAGTACTTC; cdr3_aa: CASSQAGRQYF
j_call: TRBJ1-2; v_call: TRBV3-1/TRBV3-2; d_call: -; clone_size: -; cdr3_nt: TGTGCCAGCAGCCAAGGCCGCAGGGGAGGGGACTATGGCTACACCTTC; cdr3_aa: CASSQGRRGGDYGYTF
j_call: TRBJ1-1; v_call: TRBV15; d_call: -; clone_size: -; cdr3_nt: TGTGCCACCAGCAGAGGTACAGGGTTTGAGGCTTTCTTT; cdr3_aa: CATSRGTGFEAFF
j_call: TRBJ1-6; v_call: TRBV6-5; d_call: TRBD1; clone_size: few; cdr3_nt: TGTGCCAGCAGACGTCGGACAGGGGATAATTCACCCCTCCACTTT; cdr3_aa: CASRRRTGDNSPLHF
j_call: TRBJ1-1; v_call: TRBV6-6; d_call: -; clone_size: once; cdr3_nt: TGTGCCAGCAGTTCGAGGAACACTGAAGCTTTCTTT; cdr3_aa: CASSSRNTEAFF
j_call: TRBJ1-2; v_call: TRBV5-1; d_call: TRBD1; clone_size: -; cdr3_nt: TGCGCCAGCAGCTTGGGTACAGGGGGCAATGGCTACACCTTC; cdr3_aa: CASSLGTGGNGYTF
j_call: TRBJ2-3; v_call: TRBV11-2; d_call: -; clone_size: -; cdr3_nt: TGTGCCAGCAGCTTAGGACGCGGGGAGAGCACAGATACGCAGTATTTT; cdr3_aa: CASSLGRGESTDTQYF
j_call: TRBJ2-7; v_call: TRBV2; d_call: -; clone_size: -; cdr3_nt: TGTGCCGTACAGCGGAGTGGGGAGCAGTACTTC; cdr3_aa: CAVQRSGEQYF
j_call: TRBJ1-2; v_call: TRBV9; d_call: -; clone_size: -; cdr3_nt: TGTGCCAGCAGCGACCGGTTTAACTATGGCTACACCTTC; cdr3_aa: CASSDRFNYGYTF
j_call: TRBJ1-2; v_call: TRBV7-2; d_call: -; clone_size: -; cdr3_nt: TGTGCCAGCAGCTTAGGCACCAGGGTGAACTATGGCTACACCTTC; cdr3_aa: CASSLGTRVNYGYTF
j_call: TRBJ1-2; v_call: TRBV28; d_call: -; clone_size: -; cdr3_nt: TGTGCCAGCAGTTTAGCCAGGGGATCTAACTATGGCTACACCTTC; cdr3_aa: CASSLARGSNYGYTF
j_call: TRBJ1-2; v_call: TRBV7-2; d_call: TRBD1; clone_size: -; cdr3_nt: TGTGCCAGCAGCCCACAGGGGTACTATGGCTACACCTTC; cdr3_aa: CASSPQGYYGYTF
j_call: TRBJ1-1; v_call: TRBV7-8; d_call: -; clone_size: once; cdr3_nt: TGTGCCAGCAGCTCGGACACTGAAGCTTTCTTT; cdr3_aa: CASSSDTEAFF
j_call: TRBJ1-2; v_call: TRBV12-3/TRBV12-4; d_call: -; clone_size: -; cdr3_nt: -; cdr3_aa: CASVGGGNLIYF
j_call: TRBJ1-1; v_call: TRBV5-4; d_call: TRBD1; clone_size: few; cdr3_nt: TGTGCCAGCAGCTCCGGGACAGGGACGAACACTGAAGCTTTCTTT; cdr3_aa: CASSSGTGTNTEAFF
j_call: TRBJ2-5; v_call: TRBV7-2; d_call: TRBD2; clone_size: -; cdr3_nt: TGTGCCAGCAGCCAGCGGGGGCCCACCCAAGAGACCCAGTACTTC; cdr3_aa: CASSQRGPTQETQYF
j_call: TRBJ2-5; v_call: TRBV9; d_call: -; clone_size: once; cdr3_nt: TGTGCCAGCAGCGTAGGGCTAGTCGAGACCCAGTACTTC; cdr3_aa: CASSVGLVETQYF
j_call: TRBJ2-3; v_call: TRBV4-1; d_call: TRBD2; clone_size: -; cdr3_nt: TGCGCCAGCAGCCAAGGGGGTAGCGGGGGGAGTCTCACAGATACGCAGTATTTT; cdr3_aa: CASSQGGSGGSLTDTQYF
j_call: TRBJ1-2; v_call: TRBV6-1; d_call: -; clone_size: -; cdr3_nt: TGTGCCAGCAGTGAAACGGGCATACCGTACAGGTACACCTTC; cdr3_aa: CASSETGIPYRYTF
j_call: TRBJ2-1; v_call: TRBV13; d_call: TRBD2; clone_size: -; cdr3_nt: TGTGCCAGCAGCTTACGGCGGGGGGTCTACAATGAGCAGTTCTTC; cdr3_aa: CASSLRRGVYNEQFF
j_call: TRBJ1-2; v_call: TRBV12-3/TRBV12-4; d_call: TRBD1; clone_size: -; cdr3_nt: TGTGCCAGCAGCTGGGGACAGAACTATGGCTACACCTTC; cdr3_aa: CASSWGQNYGYTF
j_call: TRBJ1-1; v_call: TRBV5-1; d_call: TRBD1; clone_size: -; cdr3_nt: TGCGCCAGCAGCTCTGCAGGGGGCGCCGCTGAAGCTTTCTTT; cdr3_aa: CASSSAGGAAEAFF
j_call: TRBJ1-3; v_call: TRBV5-6; d_call: -; clone_size: once; cdr3_nt: TGTGCCAGCAGCTTCATTCGGCAGGGACTCTCTGGAAACACCATATATTTT; cdr3_aa: CASSFIRQGLSGNTIYF